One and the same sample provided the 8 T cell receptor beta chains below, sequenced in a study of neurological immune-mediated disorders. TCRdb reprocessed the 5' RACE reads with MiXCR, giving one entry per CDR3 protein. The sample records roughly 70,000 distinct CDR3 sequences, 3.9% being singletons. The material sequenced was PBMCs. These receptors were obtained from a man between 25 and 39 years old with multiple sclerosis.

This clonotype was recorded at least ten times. The CDR3, as DNA: TGCAGTGCCCATCGGGGCGGTGGGTATGGCTACACCTTC. It specifies CSAHRGGGYGYTF. V and J are TRBV20-1 and TRBJ1-2; D may be TRBD1 (5 bases). Trimming took 6 bases from V and 5 from J, leaving 16 bases between them. Per the germline V gene, CDR1 is DFQATT and CDR2 is SNEGSKA (reference sequence). CDR3 length: 13 residues.

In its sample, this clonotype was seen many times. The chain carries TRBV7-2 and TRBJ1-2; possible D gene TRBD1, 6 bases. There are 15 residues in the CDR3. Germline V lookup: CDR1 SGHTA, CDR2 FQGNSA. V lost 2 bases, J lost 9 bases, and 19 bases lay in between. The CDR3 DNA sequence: TGTGCCAGCAGCTTACGGGCGGCAGGGGATGGTAGCTACACCTTC. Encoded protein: CASSLRAAGDGSYTF.

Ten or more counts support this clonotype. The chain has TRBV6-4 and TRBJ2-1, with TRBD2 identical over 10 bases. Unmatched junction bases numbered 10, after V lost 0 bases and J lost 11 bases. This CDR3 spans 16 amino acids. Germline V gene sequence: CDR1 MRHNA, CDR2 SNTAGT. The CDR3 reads CASSDSGTSEVEKQFF. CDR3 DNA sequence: TGTGCCAGCAGTGACTCAGGGACTAGCGAAGTAGAGAAGCAGTTCTTC.

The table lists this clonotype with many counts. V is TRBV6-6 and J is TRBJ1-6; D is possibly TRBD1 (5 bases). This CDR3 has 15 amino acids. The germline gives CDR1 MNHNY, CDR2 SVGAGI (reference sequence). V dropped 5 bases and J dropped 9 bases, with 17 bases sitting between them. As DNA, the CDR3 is TGTGCCAGCAGTCCCCCGGGCAGGGCTTCTTCACCCCTCCACTTT. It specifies CASSPPGRASSPLHF.

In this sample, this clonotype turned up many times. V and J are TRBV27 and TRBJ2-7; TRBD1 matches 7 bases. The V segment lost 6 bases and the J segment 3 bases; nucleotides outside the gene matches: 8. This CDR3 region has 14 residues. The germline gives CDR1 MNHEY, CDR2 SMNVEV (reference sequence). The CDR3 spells CASSPRQGYYEQYF. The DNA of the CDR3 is TGTGCCAGCAGCCCACGACAGGGCTACTACGAGCAGTACTTC.

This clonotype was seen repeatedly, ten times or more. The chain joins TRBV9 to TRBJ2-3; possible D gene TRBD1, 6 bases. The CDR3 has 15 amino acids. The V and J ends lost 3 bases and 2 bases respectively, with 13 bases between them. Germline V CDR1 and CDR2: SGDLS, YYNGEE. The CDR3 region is CASSAGTQYTDTQYF. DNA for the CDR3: TGTGCCAGCAGCGCCGGGACACAATACACAGATACGCAGTATTTT.

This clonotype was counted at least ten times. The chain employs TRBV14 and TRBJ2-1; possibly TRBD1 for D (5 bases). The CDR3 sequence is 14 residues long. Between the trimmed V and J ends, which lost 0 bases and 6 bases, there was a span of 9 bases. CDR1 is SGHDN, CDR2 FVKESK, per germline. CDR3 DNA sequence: TGTGCCAGCAGCCAAGATAGAAGGGGCAATGAGCAGTTCTTC. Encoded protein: CASSQDRRGNEQFF.

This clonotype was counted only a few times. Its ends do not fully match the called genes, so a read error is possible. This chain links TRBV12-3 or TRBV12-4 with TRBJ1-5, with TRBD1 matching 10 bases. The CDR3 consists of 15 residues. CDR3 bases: TGTGCCAGCAGTTCCGGGACAGGGGTTTATCAGCCCCAGAATTTT. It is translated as CASSSGTGVYQPQNF.